These 26 T cell receptor beta chains were sequenced from one sample in a study of cytomegalovirus exposure and HLA in healthy donors. PCR amplification relied on 60 Vbeta primers (plus 13 Jbeta primers). Sequencing was performed with immunoSEQ multiplex PCR; in TCRdb, only in-frame clones are kept and a portion is missing. The sample consists of roughly 86,000 clones, around 69% of them appearing once. The sequenced sample was PBMCs. The receptor source for this set is a man under 40 in good health and CMV-seronegative.

On this clone: The same CDR3 also results from other DNA sequences found in this sample. The V call is TRBV7-2, the J call TRBJ2-1; 8 bases agree with TRBD2. This CDR3 has 15 amino acids. V lost 5 bases and J lost 6; bases outside the gene matches: 9. Germline-derived CDR1 and CDR2 are SGHTA and FQGNSA. As DNA, the CDR3 is TGTGCCAGCAGCCTGGGATTAGCGGGACCCAATGAGCAGTTCTTC. This codes for CASSLGLAGPNEQFF.

V and J are TRBV5-7 and TRBJ2-5; maybe TRBD1 (5 bases). TRBV5-7 is an ORF, with its function uncertain. The CDR3 has 16 residues. V was shortened by 1 base and J by 3 bases, with 16 bases between the two germline ends. The DNA of the CDR3 is TGTGCCAGCAGCTTGTTGCAGCCGGACATAAAAGAGACCCAGTACTTC. Translating it yields CASSLLQPDIKETQYF.

The V and J genes are TRBV9 and TRBJ2-7, with 11 bases lining up with TRBD2. CDR1 and CDR2 from the germline V gene are SGDLS and YYNGEE. Trimming cost V 5 bases and J 7 bases; bases outside gene matches: 14. The CDR3 covers 16 residues. The CDR3 bases are TGTGCCAGCAGTCCCCCCAGACTGGGACTAGCGGATGAGCAGTACTTC. Its translation: CASSPPRLGLADEQYF.

With regard to this clone: At one boundary the junction diverges from the germline segment, which might be a read error. This rearrangement joins TRBV7-3 to TRBJ2-7; tentatively, D is TRBD2 (7 bases). Germline V gives CDR1 SGHTA, CDR2 FQGTGA. This CDR3 is built from 20 residues. CDR3 loop: CAGSLRGGNRDNRPDYEQYF. For the CDR3, the DNA is TGTGCCGGCAGCTTAAGGGGGGGTAACCGGGACAACCGTCCGGACTACGAGCAGTACTTC.

The CDR3 region has the DNA TGTGCCAGCTCACCAGACAGGGGGCGGCCTGAAGCTTTCTTT. This sequence encodes CASSPDRGRPEAFF. The V and J genes are TRBV18 and TRBJ1-1; 10 nucleotides line up with TRBD1. Per germline, CDR1 KGHSH and CDR2 LQKENI. This CDR3 spans 14 amino acids. V shed 2 bases and J 6 bases; nucleotides not matched to a gene: 3. Together with reference TRBV18 and TRBJ1-1, the CDR3 gives the full variable domain: NAGVMQNPRHLVRRRGQEARLRCSPMKGHSHVYWYRQLPEEGLKFMVYLQKENIIDESGMPKERFSAEFPKEGPSILRIQQVVRGDSAAYFCASSPDRGRPEAFFGQGTRLTVV.

J is TRBJ2-7 and V is TRBV27, with 12 nucleotides matching TRBD2. This CDR3 contains 16 residues. The V gene end was trimmed by 2 bases and the J gene end by 2 bases; junction bases not matched to a gene: 4. CDR1 and CDR2 from the germline V gene are MNHEY and SMNVEV (reference sequence). CDR3 residues: CASSLLLAGGAYEQYF. DNA of the CDR3: TGTGCCAGCAGTTTACTCCTAGCGGGAGGGGCCTACGAGCAGTACTTC.

The V gene is TRBV25-1, the J gene TRBJ2-7, with a weak D call TRBD1 (6 bases). V was clipped by 2 bases and J by 2 bases, with 7 bases between them. Per germline, CDR1 MGHDK and CDR2 SYGVNS. The CDR3 has 13 amino acids. The CDR3 DNA reads as TGTGCCAGCAGTGAAACAGGGACCTACGAGCAGTACTTC. Protein product: CASSETGTYEQYF.

The chain recombines TRBV7-8 with TRBJ1-1; D remains ambiguous. The V gene lost 6 bases and the J gene lost 0 bases, with 5 bases spanning the gap. CDR1 is SGHVS and CDR2 is FQNEAQ in the germline V gene. The CDR3 is made up of 12 amino acids. Here the CDR3 reads CASSSMNTEAFF. CDR3 in DNA: TGTGCCAGCAGTTCCATGAACACTGAAGCTTTCTTT. Combining the CDR3 with reference TRBV7-8 and TRBJ1-1 gives the whole variable domain GAGVSQSPRYKVAKRGQDVALRCDPISGHVSLFWYQQALGQGPEFLTYFQNEAQLDKSGLPSDRFFAERPEGSVSTLKIQRTQQEDSAVYLCASSSMNTEAFFGQGTRLTVV.

V and J are TRBV5-5 and TRBJ2-7; 9 bases match TRBD1. CDR3 length equals 15 residues. J lost 6 bases, V lost 0 bases, and 7 bases had no gene match. Germline assignment: CDR1 SGHKS and CDR2 YYEKEE (reference sequence). CDR3 bases: TGTGCCAGCAGCTTGGCCCCACAGGGGGCTAGCGAGCAGTACTTC. This gives the protein CASSLAPQGASEQYF.

This clone is a singleton in its sample. This chain connects TRBV6-6 to TRBJ1-4, with TRBD1 matching over 7 bases. The CDR3 is made up of 16 amino acids. The germline gives CDR1 MNHNY, CDR2 SVGAGI (reference sequence). V dropped 6 bases and J dropped 4; count of bases not matched to a gene: 11. The CDR3 protein is CASRATRGQINEKLFF. The CDR3 nucleotides read TGTGCCAGCAGAGCCACTAGGGGACAGATTAATGAAAAACTGTTTTTT.

This clone was recorded only once. The chain combines TRBV5-1 with TRBJ2-7; 7 bases align to TRBD2. This CDR3 is built from 14 residues. The V gene's germline CDR1 is SGHRS and CDR2 YFSETQ. V trimming: 1 base; J trimming: 3 bases; junction bases outside the gene matches: 4. CDR3 nucleotides: TGCGCCAGCAGCTTGCGGGGGGACCTCTACGAGCAGTACTTC. It codes for CASSLRGDLYEQYF.

The chain recombines TRBV4-3 with TRBJ2-1; D unresolved. The CDR3 has 16 amino acids. Trimming removed 1 base from V and 1 base from J, with 11 bases in between. Germline V gives CDR1 LGHNA, CDR2 YSLEER. In nucleotides, the CDR3 is TGCGCCAGCAGCCAAGCCGACGGCGGTTCCTACAATGAGCAGTTCTTC. The encoded protein is CASSQADGGSYNEQFF.

This rearrangement joins TRBV6-5 to TRBJ2-1, with 8 bases aligning to TRBD2. CDR1 MNHEY and CDR2 SVGAGI come from the germline V gene. The CDR3 is 12 residues long. V lost 8 bases, J lost 8 bases, and 5 bases stayed unmatched. The CDR3 here is CASGLALHEQFF. CDR3 DNA: TGTGCCAGCGGACTAGCTCTACATGAGCAGTTCTTC.

The V call is TRBV6-5, the J call TRBJ2-5; 7 bases are shared with TRBD1. Germline V gene sequence: CDR1 MNHEY, CDR2 SVGAGI. The CDR3 sequence is 16 residues long. Trimming took 0 bases from V and 3 from J; bases not matched to a gene: 7. The CDR3 DNA reads TGTGCCAGCAGTTACTCCCTCCGGGACAGAGAAGAGACCCAGTACTTC. This encodes CASSYSLRDREETQYF.

The chain combines TRBV27 with TRBJ2-7; 10 bases agree with TRBD2. This CDR3 spans 17 amino acids. With 1 base clipped from V and 3 bases from J, the junction kept 9 bases outside the gene matches. Germline V gene lookup returns CDR1 MNHEY and CDR2 SMNVEV (reference sequence). The CDR3 sequence: CASSLLAPGLAHYEQYF. CDR3 DNA: TGTGCCAGCAGTTTATTGGCCCCGGGACTAGCGCACTACGAGCAGTACTTC.

The V gene is TRBV15, the J gene TRBJ1-4, with 12 bases fitting TRBD1. CDR3 size: 17 residues. V dropped 5 bases and J dropped 11; count of bases not matched to a gene: 15. Per the germline V gene, CDR1 is LNHNV and CDR2 is YYDKDF (reference sequence). The CDR3 reads CATSHPGTGGDWGKLFF. DNA of the CDR3: TGTGCCACCAGCCACCCCGGGACAGGGGGCGATTGGGGGAAACTGTTTTTT. Variable domain in full (rest from reference TRBV15 and TRBJ1-4): DAMVIQNPRYQVTQFGKPVTLSCSQTLNHNVMYWYQQKSSQAPKLLFHYYDKDFNNEADTPDNFQSRRPNTSFCFLDIRSPGLGDTAMYLCATSHPGTGGDWGKLFFGSGTQLSVL.

The chain carries TRBV27 and TRBJ2-7, with a possible D match to TRBD1 (6 bases). The CDR3 length is 14 residues. The ends were cut back, 3 bases at V and 2 bases at J, with 11 bases in the middle. Germline values: CDR1 MNHEY, CDR2 SMNVEV (reference sequence). Here the CDR3 DNA reads TGTGCCAGCAGTTTTTCTGGGGGCCCCTACGAGCAGTACTTC. Amino acids: CASSFSGGPYEQYF.

J is TRBJ2-7 and V is TRBV11-3; tentatively, D is TRBD1 (5 bases). The CDR3 length is 13 residues. Germline assignment: CDR1 SGHNT and CDR2 YENEEA. Trimming took off 1 base at V and 7 bases at J, with 11 bases between the two ends. DNA for the CDR3: TGTGCCAGCAGCTTAGCAGGGCTTCGGGAGCAGTACTTC. This translates into CASSLAGLREQYF.

This chain connects TRBV30 to TRBJ2-7; perhaps TRBD1 as D (5 bases). This CDR3 has 11 residues. Trimming took 5 bases from V and 2 from J, leaving 7 bases between them. Germline V gene lookup returns CDR1 GTSNPN and CDR2 SVGIG (reference sequence). CDR3 nucleotides: TGTGCCTGGCGACAGACCTACGAGCAGTACTTC. This gives the protein CAWRQTYEQYF.

This chain connects TRBV25-1 to TRBJ2-7; perhaps TRBD2 as D (5 bases). There are 14 residues in the CDR3. Trimming removed 6 bases at V and 2 bases at J, with 14 bases between. From germline, CDR1 is MGHDK and CDR2 SYGVNS. CDR3: CASSIKRLAYEQYF. CDR3 DNA: TGTGCCAGCAGCATAAAGCGGTTAGCCTACGAGCAGTACTTC.

The rearrangement uses TRBV11-2 and TRBJ1-1; D not certain. The CDR3 runs to 12 residues. With 2 bases removed from V and 5 bases from J, the gap between germline ends came to 6 bases. Germline V gives CDR1 SGHAT, CDR2 FQNNGV. The CDR3 nucleotides read TGTGCCAGCAGCTTATCGGGGACTGAAGCTTTCTTT. Its protein is CASSLSGTEAFF.

The V call is TRBV28, the J call TRBJ1-2; D might be TRBD1 (5 bases). The CDR3 spans 15 residues. The V end lost 3 bases, the J end lost 3 bases, and 14 bases lay between the germline ends. In germline, CDR1 is MDHEN, CDR2 SYDVKM. CDR3 loop: CASSFSGDLDYGYTF. The CDR3, as DNA: TGTGCCAGCAGTTTTTCGGGGGATTTAGACTATGGCTACACCTTC.

CDR3 in DNA: TGTGCCAGCAGTTACTATTCAGGGGACTCACCCCTCCACTTT. It translates to CASSYYSGDSPLHF. This chain joins TRBV6-5 and TRBJ1-6, with TRBD1 as a possible D gene (6 bases). Per the germline V gene, CDR1 is MNHEY and CDR2 is SVGAGI. V dropped 1 base and J dropped 10 bases, with 11 bases sitting between them. The CDR3 runs to 14 residues.

This clone was counted a single time. The junction shows a germline mismatch at one end, possibly a read error. The chain joins TRBV11-2 to TRBJ2-7, with 7 bases lining up with TRBD2. Per germline, CDR1 SGHAT and CDR2 FQNNGV. The CDR3 has 14 amino acids. The CDR3 coding sequence is TGTGCCAGCAGCTTACTGCGGGAGACGGGCGAGCAGCACTTC. Translated, it gives CASSLLRETGEQHF.

The V and J genes are TRBV5-4 and TRBJ1-2, with D tentatively TRBD1 (6 bases). Trimming stripped 2 bases from V and 8 bases from J, with 16 bases between. CDR3 length: 14 amino acids. Germline V gene lookup returns CDR1 SGHNT and CDR2 YYREEE (reference sequence). Written as DNA, the CDR3 is TGTGCCAGCAGCTTCCGGACAGTACCCTGGGGCTACACCTTC. It yields the protein CASSFRTVPWGYTF. Complete variable domain (other parts from reference TRBV5-4 and TRBJ1-2): ETGVTQSPTHLIKTRGQQVTLRCSSQSGHNTVSWYQQALGQGPQFIFQYYREEENGRGNFPPRFSGLQFPNYSSELNVNALELDDSALYLCASSFRTVPWGYTFGSGTRLTVV.

The chain is built from TRBV11-2 and TRBJ1-2; 7 bases map to TRBD1. With V trimmed by 5 bases and J by 7 bases, 10 bases remained unmatched. Germline CDR1 SGHAT, CDR2 FQNNGV. The CDR3 length is 14 residues. The CDR3 spells CASSSNRGLSGYTF. For the CDR3, the DNA is TGTGCCAGCAGCAGTAACAGGGGCCTGAGTGGCTACACCTTC.